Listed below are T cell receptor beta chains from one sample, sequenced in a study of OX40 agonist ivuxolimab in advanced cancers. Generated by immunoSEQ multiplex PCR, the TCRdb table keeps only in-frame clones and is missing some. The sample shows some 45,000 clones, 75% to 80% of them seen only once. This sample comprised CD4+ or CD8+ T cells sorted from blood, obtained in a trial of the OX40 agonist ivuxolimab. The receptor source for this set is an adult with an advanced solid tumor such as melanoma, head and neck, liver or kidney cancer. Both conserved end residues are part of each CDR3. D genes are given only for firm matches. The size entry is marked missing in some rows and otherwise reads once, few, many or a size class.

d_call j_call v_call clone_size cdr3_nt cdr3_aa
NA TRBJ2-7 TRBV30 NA TGTGCCTGGAATCTCGGCATCGATGCCGAGCAGTACTTC CAWNLGIDAEQYF
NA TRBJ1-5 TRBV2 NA TGTGCCAGCAGTGAAAGGGGGAATAGCAATCAGCCCCAGCATTTT CASSERGNSNQPQHF
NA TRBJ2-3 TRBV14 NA TGTGCCAGCAGCCCTGGGTACACAGATACGCAGTATTTT CASSPGYTDTQYF
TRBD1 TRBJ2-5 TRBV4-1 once TGCGCCAGCAGCGTCCGACAGGGCACGGAGACCCAGTACTTC CASSVRQGTETQYF
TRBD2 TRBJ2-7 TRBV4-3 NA TGCGCCAGCAGCCACATAAAACCGGGACTAGCGTCAAGATACGAGCAGTACTTC CASSHIKPGLASRYEQYF
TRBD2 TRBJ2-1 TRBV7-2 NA TGTGCCAGCAGCTCAACTAGCGGGAGCGATGAGCAGTTCTTC CASSSTSGSDEQFF
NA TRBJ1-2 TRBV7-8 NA TGTGCCAGCAGCCCGCCCTTTAACTATGGCTACACCTTC CASSPPFNYGYTF
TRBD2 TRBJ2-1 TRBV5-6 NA TGTGCCAGCAGCTTGGGGACTAGCGATGAGCAGTTCTTC CASSLGTSDEQFF
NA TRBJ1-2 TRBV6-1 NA TGTGCCAGCAGTGAAGTGGGAGACTATGGCTACACCTTC CASSEVGDYGYTF
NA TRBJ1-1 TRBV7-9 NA TGTGCCAGCAGCTTAGTGAACACTGAAGCTTTCTTT CASSLVNTEAFF
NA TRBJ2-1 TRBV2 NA TGTGCCTCTGGCCAGCTTTCCTACAATGAGCAGTTCTTC CASGQLSYNEQFF
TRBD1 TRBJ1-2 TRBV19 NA TGTGCCAGTAGTGATCTACAGGGGCGCCCCTCCCAGGACTATGGCTACACCTTC CASSDLQGRPSQDYGYTF
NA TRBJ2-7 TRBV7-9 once TGTGCCAGCAGCTTAGACAGCCTCTACGAGCAGTACTTC CASSLDSLYEQYF
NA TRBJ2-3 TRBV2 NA TGTGCCAGCAGGGGCGGTACTAGCACAGATACGCAGTATTTT CASRGGTSTDTQYF
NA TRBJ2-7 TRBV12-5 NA TGTGCTAGTGGCCGTACAGGGGGGGTGGGCGAGCAGTACTTC CASGRTGGVGEQYF
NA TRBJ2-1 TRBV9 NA TGTGCCAGCAGCGCACGGCGGGACGATGAGCAGTTCTTC CASSARRDDEQFF
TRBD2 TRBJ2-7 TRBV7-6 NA TGTGCCAGCAGCCCCCACGGGAGGGATACCTACGAGCAGTACTTC CASSPHGRDTYEQYF
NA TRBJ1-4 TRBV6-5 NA TGTGCCAGCAGTTTGAGTCCCACTAATGAAAAACTGTTTTTT CASSLSPTNEKLFF
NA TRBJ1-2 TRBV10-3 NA TGTGCCATCAGTGAGACCCAAAGGACCTATGGCTACACCTTC CAISETQRTYGYTF
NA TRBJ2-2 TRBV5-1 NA TGCGCCAGCAGCTTGTCAGCAAACACCGGGGAGCTGTTTTTT CASSLSANTGELFF
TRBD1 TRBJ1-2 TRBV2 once TGTGCCAGCAGCCTGGGACAGGGTGGGGACTATGGCTACACCTTC CASSLGQGGDYGYTF
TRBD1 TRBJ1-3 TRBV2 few TGTGCCAGCAGTAACAGGGGAGGCGGAAACACCATATATTTT CASSNRGGGNTIYF
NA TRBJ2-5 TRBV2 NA TGTGCCATGAATGAAAGGCCTGAGACCCAGTACTTC CAMNERPETQYF
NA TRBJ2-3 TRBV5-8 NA TGTGCCAACCCCCCCGAAGGTAGCGCGGATACGCAGTATTTT CANPPEGSADTQYF
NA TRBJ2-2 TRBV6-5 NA TGTGCCAGCAATACCAACACCGGGGAGCTGTTTTTT CASNTNTGELFF
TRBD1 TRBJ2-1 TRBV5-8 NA TGTGCCAGCAGCTTACAGGGGGGCTCCTACAATGAGCAGTTCTTC CASSLQGGSYNEQFF
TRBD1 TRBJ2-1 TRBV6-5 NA TGTGCCAGCAGGCGACAGGGGTTGTACAATGAGCAGTTCTTC CASRRQGLYNEQFF
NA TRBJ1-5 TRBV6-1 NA TGTGCCAGCAGTCAGGCCTACATCGATCCTCAGCCCCAGCATTTT CASSQAYIDPQPQHF
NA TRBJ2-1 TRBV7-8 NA TGTGCCAGCAGTTCACACGGGGCATACAATGAGCAGTTCTTC CASSSHGAYNEQFF
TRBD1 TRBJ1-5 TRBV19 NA TGTGCCAGTAGTATTCAGACAGGGGTGAGCAATCAGCCCCAGCATTTT CASSIQTGVSNQPQHF
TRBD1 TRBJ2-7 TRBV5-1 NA TGCGCCAGCAGCTTGATGGGACAGGGGGCGAACGAGCAGTACTTC CASSLMGQGANEQYF
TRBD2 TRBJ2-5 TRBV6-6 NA TGTGCCAGCAGTACTCTAGCGGGGGCCCCTCAAGAGACCCAGTACTTC CASSTLAGAPQETQYF
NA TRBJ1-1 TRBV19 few TGTGCCAGTACCGATCCCCTAGGGAGGGTGAACACTGAAGCTTTCTTT CASTDPLGRVNTEAFF
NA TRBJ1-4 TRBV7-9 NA TGTGCCAGCAGCTTAGTTCGGGAAAAACTGTTTTTT CASSLVREKLFF
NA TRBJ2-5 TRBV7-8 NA TGTGCCAGCAGCTTAGCGCAAAACCAAGAGACCCAGTACTTC CASSLAQNQETQYF
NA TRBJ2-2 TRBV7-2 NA TGTGCCAGCAGCCCGACAGCGAACACCGGGGAGCTGTTTTTT CASSPTANTGELFF